A single sample gave rise to the 9 T cell receptor beta chains below, sequenced in a study of CD8+ T cells in alopecia areata (dated by TCRdb to the late 2010s). The treatment or condition label here, explained by the study, means: oral pan-JAK inhibitor, 5-10 mg twice daily. Library preparation used the immunoSEQ multiplex PCR assay. RNA was extracted from all samples and reverse transcribed into cDNA as template for TCR sequencing. Sourced from immuneACCESS, this table was stored by TCRdb with only in-frame sequences that have V and J called. A share of the clones is absent; for the studies checked, an unresolved V gene accounts for under half, and the remainder has no known explanation. The sample has about 180,000 clones on record, approximately 50% of them singletons. The ten top clones hold around 10% of the sample. This material consisted of CD8+ T cells sorted from blood, taken at approximately week 51, from a patient treated with tofacitinib. The source is a human donor with alopecia areata.

The rearrangement joins TRBV4-3 to TRBJ1-2, with 8 positions matching TRBD1. The germline CDR1 and CDR2 sequences are LGHNA and YSLEER. V lost 2 bases to trimming and J lost 6 bases; unmatched junction nucleotides: 5. This CDR3 region has 14 residues. The CDR3 coding sequence is TGCGCCAGCAGCCAACGACAGGGGAAAGATGGCTACACCTTC. Its translation: CASSQRQGKDGYTF.

This clone was observed a handful of times. CDR3 region: CSVAGLDGYTF. CDR3 DNA sequence: TGCAGCGTTGCGGGGTTGGATGGCTACACCTTC. V gene TRBV29-1 combines with J gene TRBJ1-2; D gene unclear. V was trimmed by 4 bases and J by 6 bases, leaving 9 bases between them. Germline V lookup: CDR1 SQVTM, CDR2 ANQGSEA. CDR3 size: 11 residues.

The chain couples TRBV29-1 to TRBJ2-1; 9 bases line up with TRBD1. Germline CDR1 is SQVTM and CDR2 is ANQGSEA. The junction had 7 bases not matched to a gene; V was cut back by 7 bases and J by 6 bases. The CDR3 covers 13 residues. The CDR3 nucleotides are TGCAGCGCGGGACAGGGAGTCGGCAATGAGCAGTTCTTC. Protein: CSAGQGVGNEQFF.

The chain combines TRBV6-1 with TRBJ1-4; D remains ambiguous. V lost 2 bases and J 8 bases, leaving 6 bases between the germline ends. The CDR3 loop spans 12 amino acids. In germline, CDR1 is MNHNS, CDR2 SASEGT. The CDR3 reads CASSEFQEKLFF. The CDR3 nucleotides read TGTGCCAGCAGTGAATTCCAGGAAAAACTGTTTTTT.

This clone came up a few times. This sequence joins TRBV19 and TRBJ2-2; unclear D gene. Germline V gene data show CDR1 as LNHDA and CDR2 as SQIVND (reference sequence). V lost 11 bases and J lost 3, with 4 bases in between. This CDR3 has 10 amino acids. The CDR3 protein is CAVYTGELFF. DNA of the CDR3: TGTGCCGTGTACACCGGGGAGCTGTTTTTT.

This clone turned up a few times. The rearrangement joins TRBV5-4 to TRBJ2-4; weak D call: TRBD1 (5 bases). Trimming cost V 3 bases and J 11 bases, with 21 bases left between them. CDR3 length: 15 amino acids. CDR1 is SGHNT, CDR2 YYREEE, per germline (reference sequence). CDR3 nucleotide sequence: TGTGCCAGCAGCTCTCGGCAGGGTGATTGGGGCGTTCAGTACTTC. Translated, it gives CASSSRQGDWGVQYF. The entire variable domain, with the rest obtained from reference TRBV5-4 and TRBJ2-4, is as follows: ETGVTQSPTHLIKTRGQQVTLRCSSQSGHNTVSWYQQALGQGPQFIFQYYREEENGRGNFPPRFSGLQFPNYSSELNVNALELDDSALYLCASSSRQGDWGVQYFGAGTRLSVL.

This clone was detected a few times. The chain links TRBV29-1 to TRBJ2-1; D is perhaps TRBD2 (5 bases). CDR1 and CDR2 from the germline V gene are SQVTM and ANQGSEA. This CDR3 spans 13 amino acids. V was trimmed by 7 bases and J by 10 bases, leaving 20 bases between them. The CDR3 is CSAGSRGWVEQFF. CDR3 nucleotide sequence: TGCAGCGCTGGAAGCCGGGGATGGGTGGAGCAGTTCTTC.

The chain uses TRBV7-3 and TRBJ2-7; a weak D match, TRBD2 (6 bases). This CDR3 region has 13 residues. Between the trimmed V and J ends, which lost 5 bases and 3 bases, there was a span of 11 bases. Looked up from germline, CDR1 is SGHTA and CDR2 is FQGTGA. The CDR3 coding sequence is TGTGCCAGCAGCGCGGGGCCTGGCTACGAGCAGTACTTC. Its translation: CASSAGPGYEQYF.

The table lists this clone with a few counts. The chain carries TRBV15 and TRBJ2-1, with a possible D match to TRBD2 (6 bases). V lost 0 bases, J lost 8 bases, and 11 bases lay in between. Germline V CDR1 and CDR2: LNHNV, YYDKDF (reference sequence). The CDR3 covers 14 residues. CDR3 nucleotides: TGTGCCACCAGCAGAGAAACTGGCGGGGATGAGCAGTTCTTC. Its translation: CATSRETGGDEQFF.